This T cell receptor (beta chain) appears in the sequencing data of a study of OX40 agonist ivuxolimab in advanced cancers. Study-wide context: Patients assigned to dose escalation were diagnosed with hepatocellular carcinoma, melanoma, renal cell or head and neck cancer. General study findings and limits: Low normalized T-cell clonal expansion was also seen in some nonresponders. Expanded clones were, on average, more numerous in CD8+ T cells than in CD4+.

Of note for this clone: Its cognate antigen is unknown.

Germline V CDR1 and CDR2: MDHEN, SYDVKM. The CDR3 runs 13 residues. V shed 6 bases, J shed 5 bases, and the junction held 3 bases outside the gene matches. TCRdb keeps only in-frame clones here, not all; method: immunoSEQ multiplex PCR. The data show about 73,000 clones, around 86% seen once. Source: CD4+ or CD8+ T cells sorted from blood, taken in a trial of the OX40 agonist ivuxolimab. The chain couples TRBV28 to TRBJ2-5, with 10 positions matching TRBD2. The clonotype comes from an adult with an advanced solid tumor such as melanoma, head and neck, liver or kidney cancer. The CDR3 loop reads CASSLSGRETQYF. The CDR3 DNA is TGTGCCAGCAGCCTTAGCGGGAGGGAGACCCAGTACTTC.